Below, one T cell receptor (beta chain) is given with its context. The data were taken from a study of blood T cell repertoires in COVID-19. Study overall: There were acute and convalescent COVID-19 samples, and they came from the United States, Italy and Spain.

Method: immunoSEQ multiplex PCR; TCRdb's copy keeps in-frame clones and lacks some. This table holds 100,000 or so clones, approximately 91% found once. V shed 0 bases and J shed 3 bases, with 15 bases lying between them. The CDR3 has 16 amino acids. Germline CDR1 SGHRS, CDR2 YFSETQ. Input material: peripheral blood. The chain has TRBV5-1 and TRBJ1-2; D is possibly TRBD1 (6 bases). This TCR was recovered from a man aged 45 to 65 with acute or convalescent COVID-19. Here the CDR3 reads CASSLGSPGADYGYTF. The CDR3 coding sequence is TGCGCCAGCAGCTTGGGGTCCCCAGGGGCCGACTATGGCTACACCTTC.